The T cell receptor (beta chain) under discussion was sequenced for a study of cytomegalovirus exposure and HLA in healthy donors. The PCR had 60 Vbeta and 13 Jbeta primers. The method was immunoSEQ multiplex PCR; TCRdb's version includes in-frame clones alone and lacks a portion of them. This sample's table has about 160,000 clones. The clonotype originates from a man younger than 40 in good health and CMV-seronegative. Sequenced material: PBMCs.

CDR3 DNA: TGTGCCAGCACTCCCCTGGCAGTCGGGACTAGCGGGAGTTCCAGCCACAATGAGCAGTTCTTC. It is translated as CASTPLAVGTSGSSSHNEQFF. The genes are TRBV28 and TRBJ2-1; TRBD2 matches 14 bases. With 7 bases clipped from V and 5 bases from J, the junction kept 22 bases outside the gene matches. Germline V CDR1 and CDR2: MDHEN, SYDVKM. The CDR3 is made up of 21 amino acids.